Detailed here is one T cell receptor (beta chain). As yet, its antigen is unknown. The data derive from a study of identical twins. The study, taken as a whole, reports: Twin pairs had excess sharing that was weaker in beta out-of-frame sequences. When twins shared out-of-frame alpha sequences, those sequences had excess low generation probability. Reduced insertions were recorded for abundant cord blood beta clonotypes, with no such pattern in memory repertoires.

TCRdb itself ran the 5' RACE reads through MiXCR, one entry per CDR3 protein. The table lists about 530,000 distinct CDR3 sequences, about a fifth of them singletons. This sample was also put to use in a study of yellow fever vaccine responses in identical twins.

The clonotype originates from a woman between 18 and 29 years old in good health. Sequenced material: CD4+ T cells sorted from blood.

The CDR3 sequence: CASNTGSKQFF. In DNA, the CDR3 is TGCGCCAGCAATACCGGGTCGAAACAGTTCTTC. This chain links TRBV5-1 with TRBJ2-1; D is undetermined. The CDR3 length is 11 residues. Trimming removed 6 bases at V and 13 bases at J, with 14 bases between. Germline V CDR1 and CDR2: SGHRS, YFSETQ.